This TCR beta chain was obtained from a study of blood T cell repertoires in COVID-19. Study-level background: Researchers got acute and convalescent COVID-19 samples from the United States, Italy and Spain. Sample material is recorded as cDNA or gDNA derived from T cells, B-cell-depleted T cells, or PBMCs.

Repertoires were generated with immunoSEQ multiplex PCR, while TCRdb's copy carries only in-frame clones and drops some. The data hold about 110,000 clones, with over 65% observed a single time. The CDR3 spans 13 residues. This clone was counted a few times. V usage is TRBV21-1 and J usage is TRBJ1-5; the table's D call of TRBD1 was not tested on the DNA. TRBV21-1 is a pseudogene locus. Sequencing was carried out using peripheral blood. This receptor was taken from a woman aged 40 to 50 with acute or convalescent COVID-19. The CDR3 is CASSLGHLQPQHF. The CDR3 DNA follows: TGTGCCAGCAGCCTAGGACACCTTCAGCCCCAGCATTTT.